This T cell receptor beta chain was observed in a study of identical twins (dated by TCRdb to about 2016). For context, the study as a whole: To test whether fetal clonotypes persist, the study used deep sequencing on TCR alpha and beta repertoires from monozygotic twins, unrelated adults of various ages, and cord blood. Replicate twin experiments were performed at different times using different library preparation protocols to rule out contamination. Beyond this particular receptor, the publication reports: In monozygotic twins, out-of-frame TCR alpha sharing was systematically underestimated by recombination models, although the models agreed with sharing between unrelated individuals. Abundant cord blood beta clonotypes had fewer insertions, young adult naive repertoires showed a similar but weaker trend, and memory repertoires showed no such trend. Because the same donors could not be followed over many years, the conclusions relied on cross-sectional statistical analysis. A weaker excess of twin sharing was found in beta out-of-frame sequences because the signal-to-noise ratio was lowered by fewer shared sequences. Compared with coincidental sharing between unrelated individuals, out-of-frame TCR alpha sequences shared between twins showed an excess of sequences with low generation probability. Zero-insertion analyses could be partly confounded by invariant T cells such as MAIT and iNKT, though diverse VJ usage argued against such confounding for most clonotypes.

CDR1 is given as SGHAT and CDR2 as FQNNGV, both from the germline V gene. Spanning cysteine to phenylalanine, the CDR3 consists of 20 amino acids. Just CDR3 DNA is preserved here, 60 bases in frame from base 1. The junction shows trimming of 5 bases on V and 4 bases on J, and the gene matches do not reach 16 bases of it. The library was made by 5' RACE. Sequencing used an Illumina HiSeq 2000. A universal primer binding site was introduced by template switching, and a unique molecular identifier was present in the final cDNA, enabling accurate counting of TCR cDNA molecules. Specific primers in the conserved constant-segment region were used to synthesize first-strand cDNA for TCR alpha and beta chains. To control for contamination, every cDNA library was double barcoded, receiving both a SMART-Mk sample barcode and Illumina barcodes. TruSeq adapter sequences and Illumina sample barcodes were added in two successive PCR steps. The TCR alpha and beta cDNA libraries were sequenced on the Illumina HiSeq platform using custom primers. As for the authors' bioinformatics: Raw reads were processed with MiGEC to extract unique molecular identifiers, and MiXCR was used to determine CDR3 positions. For each individual, recombination models were inferred using an EM algorithm with the repgenHMM and IGoR tools. Shared clonotypes were analyzed with the tcR package in R, and sharing was normalized by the product of cloneset sizes. Out-of-frame nonproductive sequences were analyzed to study raw recombination free of thymic and clonal selection effects. TCRdb cleaned the public reads at Q25 with fastp, built clones with MiXCR and kept in-frame beta chains. One record per CDR3 amino acid sequence lists the most common genes and DNA. These V and J calls derive from TCRdb rather than the authors' analysis. The sample contains just over 450,000 distinct CDR3 sequences, approximately 15% of them found a single time. The ten largest make up around 0.57% of the sample.

Regarding this clonotype: Its antigen is not yet known. Per-base quality was not reported, and no clone a single base away is much larger than it.

Every donor in the study was a healthy Caucasian. The twin cohort comprised three pairs of female monozygotic twins, all aged roughly 18 to 30 years. CD4+ and CD8+ T cell populations were isolated with positive isolation kits from Invitrogen. The sample was also linked to a second study, of yellow fever vaccine responses in identical twins. That second publication adds: According to the authors, the vaccine-induced T cell response in identical twins seemed to be partly convergent and partly specific to each individual. In the study, vaccine-responding T cell clones were precisely tracked in identical twins.

Sequencing was performed on CD4+ T cells sorted from blood. The TCR was taken from a woman in her late teens or twenties in good health. This chain joins TRBV11-2 to TRBJ2-3; TRBD2 agrees with 15 junctional bases. The bases read TGTGCCAGCAGCACCAGCCCCCGGACTAGCGGGAGGGCCATTGCAGATACGCAGTATTTT. Its translation is CASSTSPRTSGRAIADTQYF. With all but the CDR3 taken from the reference TRBV11-2 and TRBJ2-3 genes, the full variable domain is: EAGVAQSPRYKIIEKRQSVAFWCNPISGHATLYWYQQILGQGPKLLIQFQNNGVVDDSQLPKDRFSAERLKGVDSTLKIQPAKLEDSAVYLCASSTSPRTSGRAIADTQYFGPGTRLTVL.